This record looks at one T cell receptor beta chain sequence and its context. This entry belongs to a study of blood T cells in healthy people across ages. This CDR3 is built from 15 residues. From germline, CDR1 is SGHTA and CDR2 FQGNSA. Deletions cut 4 bases from V and 6 bases from J, with 17 bases between. The use of a sample-barcoded 5' primer and a J-beta primer mix characterized a second PCR of roughly 7 to 12 cycles. TCRdb fed the 5' RACE reads into MiXCR, producing one record per CDR3 protein. The sample has approximately 960,000 distinct CDR3 sequences, roughly 28% seen once. Another study also made use of these data, one on T cells of mothers and their children.

The rearrangement joins TRBV7-2 to TRBJ2-3, with a tentative D call TRBD2 (7 bases). Sequencing was carried out using blood. The receptor's source is a woman in her forties in good health. The DNA for the CDR3 is TGTGCCAGCAGCTCAACGGAGGGGAGGGGGGATACGCAGTATTTT. Translation: CASSSTEGRGDTQYF.